This is a list of T cell receptor beta chains from one sample in a study of T cells in Graves' hyperthyroidism and ophthalmopathy. TCRdb re-called the multiplex PCR reads through MiXCR, storing one row per CDR3 protein. Of approximately 590,000 distinct CDR3 sequences detected, around 14% appear once; the ten largest clones hold about 7%. Material: blood. The source is a woman aged 30 to 39 with Graves' hyperthyroidism. The CDR3 runs from the conserved cysteine through the conserved F or W. The order of the fields is D gene, clone size, V gene, J gene, CDR3 length, CDR3 protein, CDR3 DNA. A D gene is named only where the DNA matches it firmly. Clone size is not always given. Where it is, it says once, few, many or a class for expanded clones.

D: NA
size: NA
V: TRBV12-3/TRBV12-4
J: TRBJ2-1
length: 13
CDR3: CASSPPAWNEQFF
DNA: TGTGCCAGCAGCCCCCCTGCATGGAATGAGCAGTTCTTC

D: TRBD1
size: NA
V: TRBV19
J: TRBJ1-5
length: 14
CDR3: CASTLDRAGQPQHF
DNA: TGTGCCAGTACTCTGGACAGGGCCGGTCAGCCCCAGCATTTT

D: TRBD2
size: many
V: TRBV30
J: TRBJ2-7
length: 12
CDR3: CAWGLAGNEQYF
DNA: TGTGCCTGGGGACTAGCGGGAAACGAGCAGTACTTC

D: TRBD2
size: few
V: TRBV6-1
J: TRBJ2-1
length: 19
CDR3: CASSEAATSGRRWLGEQFF
DNA: TGTGCCAGCAGTGAAGCAGCGACTAGCGGGAGGAGGTGGCTCGGTGAGCAGTTCTTC

D: TRBD1
size: few
V: TRBV6-2/TRBV6-3
J: TRBJ1-5
length: 18
CDR3: CASRPPGTGGWVRQPQHF
DNA: TGTGCCAGCCGCCCCCCCGGGACAGGGGGCTGGGTTCGTCAGCCCCAGCATTTT

D: NA
size: many
V: TRBV19
J: TRBJ2-2
length: 16
CDR3: CASRQGRWGNTGELFF
DNA: TGTGCCAGTAGGCAGGGCCGCTGGGGGAACACCGGGGAGCTGTTTTTT

D: TRBD2
size: NA
V: TRBV25-1
J: TRBJ2-1
length: 17
CDR3: CASSDPGGGENLNEQFF
DNA: TGTGCCAGCAGTGACCCTGGTGGGGGGGAGAATCTCAATGAGCAGTTCTTC

D: NA
size: NA
V: TRBV12-5
J: TRBJ2-7
length: 16
CDR3: CASGVGTPPTAYEQYF
DNA: TGTGCTAGTGGTGTCGGGACACCCCCAACTGCCTACGAGCAGTACTTC

D: NA
size: many
V: TRBV7-9
J: TRBJ1-1
length: 16
CDR3: CASSLGAGATNTEAFF
DNA: TGTGCCAGCAGCTTGGGGGCCGGGGCAACGAACACTGAAGCTTTCTTT

D: TRBD2
size: many
V: TRBV20-1
J: TRBJ2-1
length: 18
CDR3: CSARLAGGSLSSYNEQFF
DNA: TGCAGTGCCCGACTAGCGGGAGGGTCCCTCAGCTCCTACAATGAGCAGTTCTTC